This passage covers 7 T cell receptor beta chains from one sample sequenced in a study of cytomegalovirus exposure and HLA in healthy donors. The PCR employed 60 Vbeta primers together with 13 Jbeta primers. Only in-frame clones appear in the TCRdb table, and some are missing; sequencing was by immunoSEQ multiplex PCR. The sample contains some 190,000 clones, approximately 87% of which appear only once. Sequenced sample: PBMCs. These receptors originate from a man aged 25-40 years in good health and CMV-seronegative.

The CDR3 loop is CASSHGNRLSNQPQHF. CDR3 DNA sequence: TGTGCCAGCAGCCACGGAAACAGGCTAAGCAATCAGCCCCAGCATTTT. This chain links TRBV5-8 with TRBJ1-5; TRBD1 might be the D (5 bases). The germline gives CDR1 SGHTS, CDR2 YDEGEE. The CDR3 runs to 16 residues. V lost 4 bases and J 1 base, leaving 15 bases between the germline ends.

The chain employs TRBV19 and TRBJ1-2, with 7 nucleotides matching TRBD1. Germline assignment: CDR1 LNHDA and CDR2 SQIVND (reference sequence). The CDR3 loop spans 15 amino acids. The V gene end was trimmed by 3 bases and the J gene end by 6 bases; junction bases not matched to a gene: 10. CDR3 bases: TGTGCCAGTAGTATCGCGAGATTAACAGGGGATGGCTACACCTTC. Protein product: CASSIARLTGDGYTF.

The genes are TRBV7-2 and TRBJ2-5, with 11 bases identical to TRBD1. The assigned J gene may be wrong: the sequence end matches TRBJ2-7 better. The CDR3 has 14 amino acids. Germline V lookup: CDR1 SGHTA, CDR2 FQGNSA. The CDR3: CASSRDRGTNEQYF. The CDR3 bases are TGTGCCAGCAGCCGGGACAGGGGGACGAACGAGCAGTACTTC.

CDR3: CASSTLAGGPTYNEQFF. The CDR3 nucleotides read TGTGCCAGTAGTACCCTAGCGGGGGGGCCCACCTACAATGAGCAGTTCTTC. The chain has TRBV19 and TRBJ2-1; 12 bases align to TRBD2. J was trimmed by 2 bases and V by 4 bases; bases with no gene match: 6. Germline CDR1 reads LNHDA; CDR2 reads SQIVND (reference sequence). This CDR3 comprises 17 residues.

The rearrangement uses TRBV13 and TRBJ2-2, with 10 bases that match TRBD2. Germline V gene data show CDR1 as PRHDT and CDR2 as FYEKMQ (reference sequence). The CDR3 runs 17 residues. The ends lost 2 bases at V and 0 bases at J; junction bases unmatched: 3. The CDR3 reads CASSLLAGAANTGELFF. In DNA, the CDR3 is TGTGCCAGCAGCTTACTAGCGGGAGCCGCGAACACCGGGGAGCTGTTTTTT.

The rearrangement links TRBV2 to TRBJ2-7; a possible D gene is TRBD2 (6 bases). CDR3 length: 14 residues. Germline CDR1 and CDR2: SNHLY and FYNNEI. V was clipped by 7 bases and J by 2 bases, with 15 bases between them. The CDR3: CASTGLTLTYEQYF. The DNA of the CDR3 is TGTGCCAGCACGGGACTGACTCTAACCTACGAGCAGTACTTC.

The rearrangement links TRBV7-8 to TRBJ2-7, with TRBD1 matching over 7 bases. Germline CDR1 and CDR2: SGHVS and FQNEAQ. With 4 bases clipped from V and 1 base from J, the junction kept 4 bases outside the gene matches. The CDR3 is made up of 14 amino acids. The CDR3 is CASSSQGVSYEQYF. The CDR3 DNA reads TGTGCCAGCAGCTCCCAGGGGGTTTCCTACGAGCAGTACTTC.